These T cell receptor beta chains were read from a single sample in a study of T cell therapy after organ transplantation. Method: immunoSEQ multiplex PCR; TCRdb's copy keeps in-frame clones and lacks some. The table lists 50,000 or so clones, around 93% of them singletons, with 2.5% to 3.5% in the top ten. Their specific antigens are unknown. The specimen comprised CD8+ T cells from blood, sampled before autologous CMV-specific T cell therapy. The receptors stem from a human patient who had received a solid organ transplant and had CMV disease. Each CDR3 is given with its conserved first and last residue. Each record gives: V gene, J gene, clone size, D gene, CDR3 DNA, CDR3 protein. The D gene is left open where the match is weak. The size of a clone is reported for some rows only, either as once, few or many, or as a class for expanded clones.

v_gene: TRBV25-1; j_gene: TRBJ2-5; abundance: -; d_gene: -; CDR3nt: TGTGCCAGCAGTGAATATTTCGGCGCAGGGGAAGAGACCCAGTACTTC; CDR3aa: CASSEYFGAGEETQYF
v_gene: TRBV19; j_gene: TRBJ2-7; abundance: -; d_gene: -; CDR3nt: TGTGCCAGCAGTCCTCATGACGGCAGCTACGAGCAGTACTTC; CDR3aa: CASSPHDGSYEQYF
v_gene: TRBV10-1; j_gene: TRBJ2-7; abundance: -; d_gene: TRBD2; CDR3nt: TGCGCCAGCAGTGAAGGATCAGCGGGAGTTACCTACGAGCAGTACTTC; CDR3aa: CASSEGSAGVTYEQYF
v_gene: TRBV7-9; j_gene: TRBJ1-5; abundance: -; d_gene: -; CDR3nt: TGTGCCAGCAGCCCCTCCCGGGGTACGAATCAGCCCCAGCATTTT; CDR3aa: CASSPSRGTNQPQHF
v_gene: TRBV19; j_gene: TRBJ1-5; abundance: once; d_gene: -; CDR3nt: TGTGCCAGTAGTTGGGGCCTCAGCAATCAGCCCCAGCATTTT; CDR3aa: CASSWGLSNQPQHF
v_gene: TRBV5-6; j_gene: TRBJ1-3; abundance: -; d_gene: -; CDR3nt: TGTGCCAGCAGCTCCCCCTTCAGGGTTGGAAACACCATATATTTT; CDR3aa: CASSSPFRVGNTIYF
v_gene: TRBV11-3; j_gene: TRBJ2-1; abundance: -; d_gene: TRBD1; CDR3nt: TGTGCCAGCAGCTTGACAGGGGTCACCTACAATGAGCAGTTCTTC; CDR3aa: CASSLTGVTYNEQFF
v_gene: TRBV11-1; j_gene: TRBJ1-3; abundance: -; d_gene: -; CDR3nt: TGTGCCAGCAGCTCCATCGGGTTTGGAAACACCATATATTTT; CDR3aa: CASSSIGFGNTIYF
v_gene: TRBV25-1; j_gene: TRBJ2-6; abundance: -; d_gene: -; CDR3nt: TGTGCCAGCAGTGCGGGGGGGGCCAACGTCCTGACTTTC; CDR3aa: CASSAGGANVLTF
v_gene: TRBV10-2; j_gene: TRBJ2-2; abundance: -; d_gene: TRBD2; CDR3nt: TGCGCCAGCAGTAGACTAGCGGGAGAGGCCGGGGAGCTGTTTTTT; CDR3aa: CASSRLAGEAGELFF
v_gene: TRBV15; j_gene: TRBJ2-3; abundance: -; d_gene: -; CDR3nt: TGTGCCACCAGCAGTTGGCTATCCGTACCGGGAGATACGCAGTATTTT; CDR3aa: CATSSWLSVPGDTQYF
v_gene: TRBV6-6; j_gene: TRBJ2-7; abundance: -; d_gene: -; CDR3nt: TGTGCCAGCAGTTACTCGGAGGGTCCCTACGAGCAGTACTTC; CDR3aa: CASSYSEGPYEQYF
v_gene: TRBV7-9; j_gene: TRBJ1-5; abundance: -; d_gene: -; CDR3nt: TGTGCCAGCAGCTCCACGTCCGGGCCCCAGGGCAATCAGCCCCAGCATTTT; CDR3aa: CASSSTSGPQGNQPQHF
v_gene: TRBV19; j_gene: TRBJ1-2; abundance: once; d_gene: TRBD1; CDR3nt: TGTGCCAGTAGTCCCACCCCCGGGACAGCGAACGGCTACACCTTC; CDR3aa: CASSPTPGTANGYTF
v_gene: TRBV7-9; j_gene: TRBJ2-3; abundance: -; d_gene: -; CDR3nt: TGTGCCAGCAGCTTAGCTGGGGTCCCAGATACGCAGTATTTT; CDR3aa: CASSLAGVPDTQYF
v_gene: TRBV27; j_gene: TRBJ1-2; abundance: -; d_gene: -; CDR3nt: TGTGCCAGCAGTTTAATCGGGAGGGCGAACTATGGCTACACCTTC; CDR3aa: CASSLIGRANYGYTF
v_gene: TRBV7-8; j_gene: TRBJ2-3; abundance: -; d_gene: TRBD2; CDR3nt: TGTGCCAGCAGCGGGCAACTAGCGGGATTACGCGATACGCAGTATTTT; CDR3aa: CASSGQLAGLRDTQYF
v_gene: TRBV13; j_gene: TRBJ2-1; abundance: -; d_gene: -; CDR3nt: TGTGCCAGCAGCTTAGTAGGGTACAATGAGCAGTTCTTC; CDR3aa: CASSLVGYNEQFF
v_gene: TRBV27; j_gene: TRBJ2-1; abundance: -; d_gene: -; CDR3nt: TGTGCCAGCAGTTTAACCGGTGGGGGTGACGAGCAGTTCTTC; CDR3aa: CASSLTGGGDEQFF
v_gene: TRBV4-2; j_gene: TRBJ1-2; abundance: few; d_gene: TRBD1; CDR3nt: TGTGCCAGCAGCCAAGGACAGGGCGCGGATGGCTACACCTTC; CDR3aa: CASSQGQGADGYTF
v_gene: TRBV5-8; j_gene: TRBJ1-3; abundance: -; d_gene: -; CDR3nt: TGTGCCAGCAGCTTGTTCTCACATTCTGGAAACACCATATATTTT; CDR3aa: CASSLFSHSGNTIYF
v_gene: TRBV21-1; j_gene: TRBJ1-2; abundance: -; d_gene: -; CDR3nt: TGTGCCAGGGTGGGAACTGCCTATGGCTACACCTTC; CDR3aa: CARVGTAYGYTF
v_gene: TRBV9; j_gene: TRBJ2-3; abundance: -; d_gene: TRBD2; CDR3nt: TGTGCCAGCAGCTGGGGGCTAGCGGGACGCACAGATACGCAGTATTTT; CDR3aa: CASSWGLAGRTDTQYF
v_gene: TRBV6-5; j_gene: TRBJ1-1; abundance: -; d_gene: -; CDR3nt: TGTGCCAGCAGAGACAGGAAAATGAACACTGAAGCTTTCTTT; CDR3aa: CASRDRKMNTEAFF
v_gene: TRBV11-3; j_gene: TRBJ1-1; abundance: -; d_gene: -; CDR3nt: TGTGCCAGCAGCTTAGGCGGCAACACTGAAGCTTTCTTT; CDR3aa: CASSLGGNTEAFF
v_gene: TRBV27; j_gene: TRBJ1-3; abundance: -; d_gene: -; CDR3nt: TGTGCCAGCAGTTTATCGATCAGTGCTGGAAACACCATATATTTT; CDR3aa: CASSLSISAGNTIYF
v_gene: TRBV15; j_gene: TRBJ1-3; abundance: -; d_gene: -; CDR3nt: TGTGCCACCAGCAGATCCAGCGCCAAACGACACTCTGGAAACACCATATATTTT; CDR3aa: CATSRSSAKRHSGNTIYF
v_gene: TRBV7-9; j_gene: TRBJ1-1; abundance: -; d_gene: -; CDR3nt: TGTGCCAGCAGCCCGTGGACGGGAGCCACTGAAGCTTTCTTT; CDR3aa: CASSPWTGATEAFF
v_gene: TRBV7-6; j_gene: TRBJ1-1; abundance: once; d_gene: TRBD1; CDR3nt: TGTGCCAGCAGCCAAACTCCCGGGACAGGGGGCTTGGTCACTGAAGCTTTCTTT; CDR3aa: CASSQTPGTGGLVTEAFF
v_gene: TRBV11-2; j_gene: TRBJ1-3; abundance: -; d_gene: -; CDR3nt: TGTGCCAGCAGCCGGACAGCTTCTGGAAACACCATATATTTT; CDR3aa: CASSRTASGNTIYF
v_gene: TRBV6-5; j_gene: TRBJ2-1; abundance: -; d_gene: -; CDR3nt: TGTGCCAGCAGTTACCGAGAGGGGCCTTACAATGAGCAGTTCTTC; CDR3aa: CASSYREGPYNEQFF
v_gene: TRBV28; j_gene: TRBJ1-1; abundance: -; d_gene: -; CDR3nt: TGTGCCAGCAGTTTGAGTCCGACGAACACTGAAGCTTTCTTT; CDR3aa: CASSLSPTNTEAFF
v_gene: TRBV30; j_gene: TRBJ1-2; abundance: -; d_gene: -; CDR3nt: TGTGCCTGGAGTGTACTGGGTCTCGGCTACACCTTC; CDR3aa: CAWSVLGLGYTF
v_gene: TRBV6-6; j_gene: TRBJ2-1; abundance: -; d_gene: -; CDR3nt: TGTGCCAGCAGTGGAGACTCCCTTACCTACAATGAGCAGTTCTTC; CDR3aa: CASSGDSLTYNEQFF
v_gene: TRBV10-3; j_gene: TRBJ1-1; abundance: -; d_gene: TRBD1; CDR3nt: TGTGCCATCAGCCATAACAGGGGACAGAACACTGAAGCTTTCTTT; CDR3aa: CAISHNRGQNTEAFF
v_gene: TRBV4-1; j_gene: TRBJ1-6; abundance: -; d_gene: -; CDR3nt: TGCGCCAGCAGCCAGCTGCCCAGCTCCTATAATTCACCCCTCCACTTT; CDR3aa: CASSQLPSSYNSPLHF
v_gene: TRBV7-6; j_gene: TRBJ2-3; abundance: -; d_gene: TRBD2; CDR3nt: TGTGCCAGCAGCTTAGTGGAGGTGCTAGCGGGAGGGGCAGATACGCAGTATTTT; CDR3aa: CASSLVEVLAGGADTQYF
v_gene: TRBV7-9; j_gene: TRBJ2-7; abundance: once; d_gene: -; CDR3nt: TGTGCCAGCAGCCTAATCATGAAGGACTTGTACGAGCAGTACTTC; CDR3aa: CASSLIMKDLYEQYF
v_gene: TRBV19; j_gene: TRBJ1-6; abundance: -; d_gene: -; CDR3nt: TGTGCCAGTAGTAGCGGCGCGGGGAATTCACCCCTCCACTTT; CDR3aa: CASSSGAGNSPLHF
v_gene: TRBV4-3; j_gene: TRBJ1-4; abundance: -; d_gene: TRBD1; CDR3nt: TGCGCCAGCAGAAGTGGCAGGGGGTATGAAAAACTGTTTTTT; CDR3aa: CASRSGRGYEKLFF
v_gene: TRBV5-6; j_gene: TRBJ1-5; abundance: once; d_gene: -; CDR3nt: TGTGCCAGCCTGGTGGGCCAATATAGCAATCAGCCCCAGCATTTT; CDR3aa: CASLVGQYSNQPQHF
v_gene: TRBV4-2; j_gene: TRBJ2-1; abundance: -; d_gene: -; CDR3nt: TGTGCCAGCAGCCCGACAACGGAGGGGGAGGACAATGAGCAGTTCTTC; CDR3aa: CASSPTTEGEDNEQFF
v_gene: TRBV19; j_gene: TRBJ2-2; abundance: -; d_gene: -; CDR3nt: TGTGCCAGTAGTATAGCCGGGGAGCTGTTTTTT; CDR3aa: CASSIAGELFF
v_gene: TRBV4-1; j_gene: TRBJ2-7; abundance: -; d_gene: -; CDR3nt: TGCGCCAGCAGCCAAGATTTTGGCAGGGCCTACGAGCAGTACTTC; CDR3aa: CASSQDFGRAYEQYF
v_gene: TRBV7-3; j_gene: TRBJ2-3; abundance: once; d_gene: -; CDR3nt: TGTGCCAGCAGCTGGTACGCTAGCACAGATACGCAGTATTTT; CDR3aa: CASSWYASTDTQYF
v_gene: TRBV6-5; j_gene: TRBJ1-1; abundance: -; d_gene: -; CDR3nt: TGTGCCAGCAGTTCCGGACGGCGGGGGTACACTGAAGCTTTCTTT; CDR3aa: CASSSGRRGYTEAFF
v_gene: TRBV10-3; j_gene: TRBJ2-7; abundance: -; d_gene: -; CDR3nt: TGTGCCATCAGTGTATCGAGCGCTAGTCGGGAGCAGTACTTC; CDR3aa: CAISVSSASREQYF
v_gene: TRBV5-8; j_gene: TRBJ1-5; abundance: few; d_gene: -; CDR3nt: TGTGCCAGCAGCTTGCAGGGGTATAGCAATCAGCCCCAGCATTTT; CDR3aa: CASSLQGYSNQPQHF
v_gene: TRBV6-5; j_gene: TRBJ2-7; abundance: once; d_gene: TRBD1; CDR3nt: TGTGCCAGCACCATCCGACAGGGGGCTTTCGAGCAGTACTTC; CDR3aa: CASTIRQGAFEQYF
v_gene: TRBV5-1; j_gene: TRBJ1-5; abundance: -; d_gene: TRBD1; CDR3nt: TGCGCCAGCAGCTCCGGGACAGGGGAGAATCAGCCCCAGCATTTT; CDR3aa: CASSSGTGENQPQHF
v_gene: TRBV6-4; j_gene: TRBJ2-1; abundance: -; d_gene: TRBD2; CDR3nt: TGTGCCAGCAGTGACTCCCTAGCGGGAGAACACAATGAGCAGTTCTTC; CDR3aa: CASSDSLAGEHNEQFF
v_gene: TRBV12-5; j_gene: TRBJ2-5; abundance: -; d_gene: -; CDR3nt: TGTGCTAGTGGTTGGACGACCGGGGGCCGGGAGACCCAGTACTTC; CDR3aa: CASGWTTGGRETQYF
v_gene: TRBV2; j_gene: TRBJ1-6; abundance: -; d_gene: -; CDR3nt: TGTGCCAGCAGTGAATGGGGAAGTTGGAGCTCCTATAATTCACCCCTCCACTTT; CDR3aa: CASSEWGSWSSYNSPLHF